The next 7 T cell receptor beta chains were all read from a single sample in a study of T cell changes during pregnancy in multiple sclerosis (dated by TCRdb to between 2019 and 2020). The library relied on the immunoSEQ multiplex PCR assay. The table comes from immuneACCESS by way of TCRdb, which keeps in-frame sequences with V and J called. Part of the clones is missing from these tables; in studies checked, under half for an unresolved V gene and the rest for unknown reasons. This sample has roughly 70,000 clones in its table, and around 85% of those were observed once. 3% to 4% of the sample goes to the ten largest clones. The sequencing used peripheral blood, collected before pregnancy. The receptors here all came from a female donor with multiple sclerosis, enrolled in a pregnancy study.

The V call is TRBV4-2, the J call TRBJ1-5; D is ambiguous. Germline-derived CDR1 and CDR2 are LGHNA and YNFKEQ. This CDR3 comprises 17 residues. V gave up 0 bases and J gave up 0 bases, with 12 bases separating them. This chain's CDR3 is CASSQDWEGYSNQPQHF. The CDR3 region has the DNA TGTGCCAGCAGCCAAGATTGGGAGGGCTATAGCAATCAGCCCCAGCATTTT.

This clone was seen a few times. The chain links TRBV7-2 to TRBJ1-2; no definite D call. Trimming shortened V by 0 bases and J by 4 bases, and 6 bases separated the two germline ends. Germline V gene sequence: CDR1 SGHTA, CDR2 FQGNSA. The CDR3 extends over 13 amino acids. CDR3 region: CASSLASAYGYTF. The CDR3 nucleotides are TGTGCCAGCAGCTTAGCGAGTGCCTATGGCTACACCTTC.

This clone has only a few counts. The V gene is TRBV29-1, the J gene TRBJ1-2, with 7 bases that match TRBD1. Germline V gene sequence: CDR1 SQVTM, CDR2 ANQGSEA. The CDR3 is made up of 14 amino acids. V trimming: 2 bases; J trimming: 5 bases; junction bases outside the gene matches: 8. CDR3 protein: CSVEYRGAVYGYTF. Written as DNA, the CDR3 is TGCAGCGTTGAATACAGGGGCGCGGTTTATGGCTACACCTTC.

The chain combines TRBV29-1 with TRBJ1-1, with D perhaps TRBD1 (5 bases). The CDR3 spans 11 residues. The germline CDR1 and CDR2 sequences are SQVTM and ANQGSEA. V was pared by 7 bases and J by 5 bases, with 11 bases between. CDR3 sequence (DNA): TGCAGCGGTACAGACAGTACTGAAGCTTTCTTT. It encodes CSGTDSTEAFF.

This chain links TRBV7-2 with TRBJ2-2; TRBD1 aligns across 9 bases. Germline V lookup: CDR1 SGHTA, CDR2 FQGNSA. V lost 5 bases to trimming and J lost 4 bases; unmatched junction nucleotides: 5. This CDR3 has 15 amino acids. CDR3 in amino acids: CASSTGTGLTGELFF. The CDR3, as DNA: TGTGCCAGCAGCACCGGGACAGGGCTCACCGGGGAGCTGTTTTTT.

The chain combines TRBV10-1 with TRBJ1-2; D is unresolved. CDR3 length equals 13 residues. Trimming took 2 bases from V and 5 from J, leaving 9 bases between them. Germline V lookup: CDR1 WNHNN, CDR2 SYGVQD (reference sequence). The CDR3 reads CASSERGLYGYTF. DNA of the CDR3: TGCGCCAGCAGTGAGAGAGGATTGTATGGCTACACCTTC.

This clone occurred once. This chain connects TRBV30 to TRBJ2-2; D unresolved. The CDR3 contains 14 residues. Germline V gene data show CDR1 as GTSNPN and CDR2 as SVGIG (reference sequence). The V gene lost 0 bases and the J gene lost 8 bases, with 13 bases spanning the gap. The DNA of the CDR3 is TGTGCCTGGAGTGTAATGACTTACCTAGGGGAGCTGTTTTTT. It yields the protein CAWSVMTYLGELFF. The full variable domain, rest sourced from reference TRBV30 and TRBJ2-2, is SQTIHQWPATLVQPVGSPLSLECTVEGTSNPNLYWYRQAAGRGLQLLFYSVGIGQISSEVPQNLSASRPQDRQFILSSKKLLLSDSGFYLCAWSVMTYLGELFFGEGSRLTVL.